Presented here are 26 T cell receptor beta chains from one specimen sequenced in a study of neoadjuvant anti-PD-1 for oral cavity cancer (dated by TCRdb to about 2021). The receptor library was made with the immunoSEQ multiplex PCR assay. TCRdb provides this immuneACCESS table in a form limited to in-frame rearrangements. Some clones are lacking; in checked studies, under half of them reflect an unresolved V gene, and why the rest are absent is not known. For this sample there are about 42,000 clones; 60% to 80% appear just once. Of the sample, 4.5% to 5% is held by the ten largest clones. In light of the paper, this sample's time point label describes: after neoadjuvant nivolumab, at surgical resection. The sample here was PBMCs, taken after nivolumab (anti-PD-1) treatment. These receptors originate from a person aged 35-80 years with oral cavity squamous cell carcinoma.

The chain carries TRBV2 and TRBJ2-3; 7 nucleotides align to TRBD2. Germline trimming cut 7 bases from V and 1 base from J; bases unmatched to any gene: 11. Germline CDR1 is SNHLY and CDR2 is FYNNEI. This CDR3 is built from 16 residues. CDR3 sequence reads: CASKLPGGSGTDTQYF. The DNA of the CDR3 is TGTGCCAGCAAGCTCCCCGGGGGGTCAGGCACAGATACGCAGTATTTT.

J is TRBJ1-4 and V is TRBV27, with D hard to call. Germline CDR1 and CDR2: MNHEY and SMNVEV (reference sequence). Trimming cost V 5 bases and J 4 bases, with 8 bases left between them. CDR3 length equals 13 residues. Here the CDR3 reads CASSMWLNEKLFF. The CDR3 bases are TGTGCCAGCAGTATGTGGCTTAATGAAAAACTGTTTTTT.

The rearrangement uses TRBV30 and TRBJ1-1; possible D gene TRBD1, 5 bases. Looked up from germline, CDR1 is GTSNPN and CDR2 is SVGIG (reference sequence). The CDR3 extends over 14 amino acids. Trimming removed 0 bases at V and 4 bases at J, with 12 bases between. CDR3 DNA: TGTGCCTGGAGTGTACTGCAGGGCGTCACTGAAGCTTTCTTT. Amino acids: CAWSVLQGVTEAFF.

CDR3 coding DNA: TGTGCCAGCAGTCTACGACTAGCGGGGGGGGGCACAGATACGCAGTATTTT. As protein: CASSLRLAGGGTDTQYF. V usage is TRBV11-3 and J usage is TRBJ2-3; 14 positions agree with TRBD2. The germline V gene has CDR1 SGHNT and CDR2 YENEEA. Germline trimming cut 6 bases from V and 1 base from J; bases unmatched to any gene: 6. CDR3 length: 17 amino acids.

The CDR3 spells CAISDATSQPQHF. DNA for the CDR3: TGTGCCATCAGTGATGCTACTTCTCAGCCCCAGCATTTT. The chain is built from TRBV10-3 and TRBJ1-5, with D uncertain. The V gene lost 3 bases and the J gene lost 6 bases, with 9 bases spanning the gap. The CDR3 is 13 amino acids. Germline V gives CDR1 ENHRY, CDR2 SYGVKD.

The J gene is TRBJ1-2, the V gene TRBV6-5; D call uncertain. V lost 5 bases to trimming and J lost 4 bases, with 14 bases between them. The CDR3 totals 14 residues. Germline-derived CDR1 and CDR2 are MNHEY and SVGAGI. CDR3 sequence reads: CASSRGPSIYGYTF. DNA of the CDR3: TGTGCCAGCAGTCGAGGCCCGTCGATCTATGGCTACACCTTC.

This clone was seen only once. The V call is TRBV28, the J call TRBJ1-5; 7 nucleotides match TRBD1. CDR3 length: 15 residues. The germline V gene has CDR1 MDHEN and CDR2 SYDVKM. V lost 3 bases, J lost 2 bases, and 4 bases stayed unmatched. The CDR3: CASSFRGAGNQPQHF. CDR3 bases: TGTGCCAGCAGTTTCAGGGGGGCGGGCAATCAGCCCCAGCATTTT.

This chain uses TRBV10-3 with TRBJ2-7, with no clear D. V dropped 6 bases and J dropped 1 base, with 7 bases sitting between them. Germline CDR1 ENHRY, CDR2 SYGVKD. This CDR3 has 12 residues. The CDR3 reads CAISKQSYEQYF. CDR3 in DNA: TGTGCCATCAGCAAGCAGTCCTACGAGCAGTACTTC.

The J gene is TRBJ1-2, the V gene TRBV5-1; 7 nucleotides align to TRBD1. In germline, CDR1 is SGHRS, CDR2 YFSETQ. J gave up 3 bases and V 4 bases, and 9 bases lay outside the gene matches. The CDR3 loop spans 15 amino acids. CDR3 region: CASSPSGQEHYGYTF. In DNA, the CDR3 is TGCGCCAGCAGCCCTTCCGGACAGGAGCACTATGGCTACACCTTC.

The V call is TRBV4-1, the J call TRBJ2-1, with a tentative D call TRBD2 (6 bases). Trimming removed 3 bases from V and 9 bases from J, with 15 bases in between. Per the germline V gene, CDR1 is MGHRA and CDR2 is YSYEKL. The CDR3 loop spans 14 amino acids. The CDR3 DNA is TGCGCCAGCAGCCAGGCTGGGACTTTCCCTGAGCAGTTCTTC. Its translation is CASSQAGTFPEQFF.

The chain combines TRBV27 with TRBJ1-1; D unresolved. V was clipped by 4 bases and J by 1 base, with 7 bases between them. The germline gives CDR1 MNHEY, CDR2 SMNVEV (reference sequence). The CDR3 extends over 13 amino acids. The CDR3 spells CASSSRGNTEAFF. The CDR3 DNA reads TGTGCCAGCAGTTCTCGCGGGAACACTGAAGCTTTCTTT.

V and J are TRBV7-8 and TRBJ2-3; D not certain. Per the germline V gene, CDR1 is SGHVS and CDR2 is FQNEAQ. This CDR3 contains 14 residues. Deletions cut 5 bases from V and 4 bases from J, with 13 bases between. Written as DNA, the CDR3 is TGTGCCAGCAGCCTAAGAGGAAGTTCAGATACGCAGTATTTT. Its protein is CASSLRGSSDTQYF.

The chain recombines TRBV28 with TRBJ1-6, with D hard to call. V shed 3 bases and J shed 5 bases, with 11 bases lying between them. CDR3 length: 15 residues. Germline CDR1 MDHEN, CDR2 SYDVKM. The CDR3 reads CASSFPGRDNSPLHF. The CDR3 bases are TGTGCCAGCAGTTTCCCCGGACGGGATAATTCACCCCTCCACTTT.

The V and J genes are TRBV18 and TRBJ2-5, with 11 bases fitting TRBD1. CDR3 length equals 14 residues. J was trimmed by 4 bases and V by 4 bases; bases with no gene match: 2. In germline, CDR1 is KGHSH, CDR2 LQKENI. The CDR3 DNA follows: TGTGCCAGCTCACGAGGGACAGGGGGAGAGACCCAGTACTTC. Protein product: CASSRGTGGETQYF.

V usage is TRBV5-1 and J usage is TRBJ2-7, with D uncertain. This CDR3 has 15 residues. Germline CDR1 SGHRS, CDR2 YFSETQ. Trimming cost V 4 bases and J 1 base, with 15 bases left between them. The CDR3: CASSALDTVSYEQYF. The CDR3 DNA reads TGCGCCAGCAGCGCCCTCGACACGGTATCCTACGAGCAGTACTTC.

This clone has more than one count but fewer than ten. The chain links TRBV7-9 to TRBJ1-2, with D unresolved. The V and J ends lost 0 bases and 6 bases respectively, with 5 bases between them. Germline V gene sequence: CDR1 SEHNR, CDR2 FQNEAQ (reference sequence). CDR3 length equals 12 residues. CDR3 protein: CASSLAIDGYTF. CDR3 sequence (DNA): TGTGCCAGCAGCTTAGCAATCGATGGCTACACCTTC.

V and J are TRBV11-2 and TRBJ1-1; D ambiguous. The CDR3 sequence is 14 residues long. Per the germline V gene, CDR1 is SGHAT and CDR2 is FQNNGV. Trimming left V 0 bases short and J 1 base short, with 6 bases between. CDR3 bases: TGTGCCAGCAGCTTAGAGTCGAGGAACACTGAAGCTTTCTTT. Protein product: CASSLESRNTEAFF.

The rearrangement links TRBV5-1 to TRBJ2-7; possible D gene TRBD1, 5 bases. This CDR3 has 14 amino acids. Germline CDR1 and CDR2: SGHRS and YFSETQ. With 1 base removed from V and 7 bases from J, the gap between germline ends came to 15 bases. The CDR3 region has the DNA TGCGCCAGCAGCTTGCAGGGCGTTTTAGAGGAGCAGTACTTC. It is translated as CASSLQGVLEEQYF.

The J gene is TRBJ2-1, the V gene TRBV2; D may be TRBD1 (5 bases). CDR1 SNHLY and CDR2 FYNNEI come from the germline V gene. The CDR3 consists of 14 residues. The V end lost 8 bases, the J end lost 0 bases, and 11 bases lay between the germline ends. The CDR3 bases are TGTGCCAGCCGACGACAGAGCTCCTACAATGAGCAGTTCTTC. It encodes CASRRQSSYNEQFF.

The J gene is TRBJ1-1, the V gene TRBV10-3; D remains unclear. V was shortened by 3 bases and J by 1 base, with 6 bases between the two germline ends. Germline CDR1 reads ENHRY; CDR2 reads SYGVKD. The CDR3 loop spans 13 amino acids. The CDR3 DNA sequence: TGTGCCATCAGTGAATATGAGAACACTGAAGCTTTCTTT. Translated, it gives CAISEYENTEAFF.

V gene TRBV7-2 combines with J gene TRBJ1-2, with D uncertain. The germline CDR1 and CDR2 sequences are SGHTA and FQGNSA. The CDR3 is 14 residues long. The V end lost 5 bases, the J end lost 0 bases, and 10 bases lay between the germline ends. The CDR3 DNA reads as TGTGCCAGCAGCCTACCGACACCTAACTATGGCTACACCTTC. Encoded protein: CASSLPTPNYGYTF.

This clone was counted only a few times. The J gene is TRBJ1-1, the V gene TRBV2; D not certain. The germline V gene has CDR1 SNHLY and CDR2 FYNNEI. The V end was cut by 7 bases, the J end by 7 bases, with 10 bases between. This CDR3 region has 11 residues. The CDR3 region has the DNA TGTGCCAGCATAGCCTCGGGTGAAGCTTTCTTT. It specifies CASIASGEAFF. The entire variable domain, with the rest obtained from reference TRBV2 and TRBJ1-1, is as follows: EPEVTQTPSHQVTQMGQEVILRCVPISNHLYFYWYRQILGQKVEFLVSFYNNEISEKSEIFDDQFSVERPDGSNFTLKIRSTKLEDSAMYFCASIASGEAFFGQGTRLTVV.

In DNA form, the CDR3 reads TGTGCCAGCAGCGTCGGACAGTCGTTCTACAATGAGCAGTTCTTC. Protein product: CASSVGQSFYNEQFF. The chain carries TRBV9 and TRBJ2-1; possibly TRBD1 for D (6 bases). Deletions cut 2 bases from V and 3 bases from J, with 12 bases between. This CDR3 region has 15 residues. From germline, CDR1 is SGDLS and CDR2 YYNGEE.

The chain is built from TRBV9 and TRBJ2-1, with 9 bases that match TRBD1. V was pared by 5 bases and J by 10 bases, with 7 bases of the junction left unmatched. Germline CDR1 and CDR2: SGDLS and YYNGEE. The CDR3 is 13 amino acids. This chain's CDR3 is CASRAGTGKEQFF. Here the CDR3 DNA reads TGTGCCAGCAGGGCCGGGACAGGGAAGGAGCAGTTCTTC.

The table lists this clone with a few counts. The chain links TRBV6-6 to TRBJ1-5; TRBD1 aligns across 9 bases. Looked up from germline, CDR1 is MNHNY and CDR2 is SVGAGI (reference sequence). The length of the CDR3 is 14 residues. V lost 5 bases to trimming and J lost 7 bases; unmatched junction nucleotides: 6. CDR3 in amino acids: CASSDGQGRQPQHF. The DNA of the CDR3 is TGTGCCAGCAGTGATGGACAGGGGAGGCAGCCCCAGCATTTT.

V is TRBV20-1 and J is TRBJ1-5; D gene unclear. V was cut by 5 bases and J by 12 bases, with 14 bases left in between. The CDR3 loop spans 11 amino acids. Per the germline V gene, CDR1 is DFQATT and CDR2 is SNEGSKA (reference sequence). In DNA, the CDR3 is TGCAGTGCTCCCTATGAACGGGTCCAGCATTTT. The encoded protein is CSAPYERVQHF.